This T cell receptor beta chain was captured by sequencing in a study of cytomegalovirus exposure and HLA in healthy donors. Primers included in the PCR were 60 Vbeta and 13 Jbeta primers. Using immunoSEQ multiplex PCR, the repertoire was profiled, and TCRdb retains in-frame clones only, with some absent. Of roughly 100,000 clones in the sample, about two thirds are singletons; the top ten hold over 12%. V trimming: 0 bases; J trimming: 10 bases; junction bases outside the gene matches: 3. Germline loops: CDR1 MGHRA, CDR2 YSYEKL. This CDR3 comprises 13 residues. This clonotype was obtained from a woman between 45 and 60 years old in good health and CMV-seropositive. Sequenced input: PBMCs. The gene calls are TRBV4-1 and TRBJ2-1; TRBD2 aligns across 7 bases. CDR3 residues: CASSQDMGLEQFF. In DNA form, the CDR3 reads TGCGCCAGCAGCCAAGATATGGGACTAGAGCAGTTCTTC.